These 6 T cell receptor beta chains came from one sample sequenced in a study of blood T cell repertoires in COVID-19. Profiled with immunoSEQ multiplex PCR; TCRdb holds only in-frame clones, not every one. The sample holds 150,000 to 200,000 clones; roughly four fifths are singletons and the top ten take under 3%. Sequencing was carried out using peripheral blood. The origin of the receptors is a human donor with acute or convalescent COVID-19. The donor label of this sample is uncertain.

The V gene is TRBV5-1, the J gene TRBJ2-5; 10 positions match TRBD2. The V segment lost 5 bases and the J segment 2 bases; nucleotides outside the gene matches: 12. The CDR3 contains 17 residues. The germline V gene has CDR1 SGHRS and CDR2 YFSETQ. The CDR3 is CASRPGTSESVQETQYF. In DNA, the CDR3 is TGCGCCAGCAGACCCGGGACTAGCGAAAGTGTGCAAGAGACCCAGTACTTC.

The V and J genes are TRBV4-1 and TRBJ2-7; 11 nucleotides match TRBD1. V shed 0 bases, J shed 5 bases, and the junction held 12 bases outside the gene matches. This CDR3 is 18 amino acids long. The germline V gene encodes CDR1 MGHRA and CDR2 YSYEKL. In nucleotides, the CDR3 is TGCGCCAGCAGCCAAGATAGGGGACAGGGGGTTGGGATGAACGAGCAGTACTTC. It codes for CASSQDRGQGVGMNEQYF.

This clone was picked up a small number of times. The rearrangement joins TRBV18 to TRBJ2-3; weak D call: TRBD2 (6 bases). The V and J ends lost 5 bases and 5 bases respectively, with 17 bases between them. The CDR3 totals 15 residues. Germline V gene sequence: CDR1 KGHSH, CDR2 LQKENI. The CDR3 DNA is TGTGCCAGCTCATTATCGGGGGAACGGGGAGATACGCAGTATTTT. This encodes CASSLSGERGDTQYF.

The V call is TRBV3-1 (or the pseudogene TRBV3-2), the J call TRBJ2-3, with 13 bases fitting TRBD2. This CDR3 spans 18 amino acids. Germline CDR1 reads LGHDT; CDR2 reads YNNKEL (reference sequence). The junction had 7 bases not matched to a gene; V was cut back by 2 bases and J by 2 bases. This CDR3 is CASSQPRLAGGPTDTQYF. Here the CDR3 DNA reads TGTGCCAGCAGCCAACCGAGACTAGCGGGGGGTCCCACAGATACGCAGTATTTT.

The chain employs TRBV10-3 and TRBJ2-7; 7 nucleotides line up with TRBD2. The CDR3 length is 15 residues. Trimming removed 0 bases from V and 1 base from J; junction bases left unmatched: 3. Germline V gene sequence: CDR1 ENHRY, CDR2 SYGVKD. CDR3 nucleotide sequence: TGTGCCATCAGTGAGTCGCTAGCGGTATCCTACGAGCAGTACTTC. It specifies CAISESLAVSYEQYF.

V and J are TRBV27 and TRBJ2-4; 11 bases fit TRBD1. The CDR3 is made up of 16 amino acids. The germline CDR1 and CDR2 sequences are MNHEY and SMNVEV (reference sequence). Trimming cost V 5 bases and J 4 bases; bases outside gene matches: 7. In nucleotides, the CDR3 is TGTGCCAGCAGTCCCCCGGGACAGGGGGAAAAAAACATTCAGTACTTC. It is translated as CASSPPGQGEKNIQYF.